This entry describes one TCR beta chain. What antigen it recognizes has not been identified. Per-base quality was not reported, and no clone a single base away is much larger than it. This sample is drawn from a study of technical replicates of blood from a handful of donors (dated by TCRdb to 2016 to 2017). The library was produced with the immunoSEQ multiplex PCR assay. Held by TCRdb, this immuneACCESS table contains in-frame sequences only and omits some clones. Under half of the omission traces to an unresolved V gene where checked; the cause of the rest is unknown. The sample table holds 15,000 or so clones, of which approximately 90% were seen once. Roughly an eighth of the sample rests with the top ten. CDR3 length: 15 amino acids, cysteine to phenylalanine. Kept here is only the CDR3 DNA, which spans 45 bases and is read in frame from base 1. V is clipped by 4 bases and J by 2 bases, and the sequence between their germline boundaries is 14 bases long. The germline V gene provides CDR1 SGHRS and CDR2 YFSETQ.

Input material: PBMCs. This receptor chain uses TRBV5-1 and TRBJ2-3; TRBD2 is a possible D gene, resting on 5 matching bases. The clonotype originates from a human donor in good health. CDR3 protein: CASSPKGGPTDTQYF. The DNA sequence reads TGCGCCAGCAGCCCCAAGGGCGGGCCCACAGATACGCAGTATTTT. This CDR3, with the reference TRBV5-1 and TRBJ2-3 proteins standing in past its ends, gives the full variable domain KAGVTQTPRYLIKTRGQQVTLSCSPISGHRSVSWYQQTPGQGLQFLFEYFSETQRNKGNFPGRFSGRQFSNSRSEMNVSTLELGDSALYLCASSPKGGPTDTQYFGPGTRLTVL.